These 18 T cell receptor beta chains were sequenced from one sample in a study of cytomegalovirus exposure and HLA in healthy donors (dated by TCRdb to 2015 to 2018). The method was the immunoSEQ multiplex PCR assay. A mixture of 60 forward primers for TCR Vbeta segments and 13 reverse primers for TCR Jbeta segments was used in the multiplex PCR. TCRdb's version of the immuneACCESS table is confined to in-frame rearrangements and falls short of the full clone set. An unresolved V gene accounts for under half of the shortfall where checked; the remainder is of unknown origin. The sample table lists around 200,000 clones, over 65% of them with a count of one. The ten largest clones add up to approximately 2.4% of the sample. Material for sequencing was PBMCs. The receptors come from a woman aged 45 to 65 in good health and CMV-seropositive.

With respect to this clone: At one end, the junction sequence differs from germline, possibly due to a read error. The rearrangement joins TRBV6-1 to TRBJ2-2, with 10 bases fitting TRBD2. There are 17 residues in the CDR3. The germline V gene has CDR1 MNHNS and CDR2 SASEGT. The CDR3 sequence is CASSEKLAGIEHRGAVF. DNA for the CDR3: TGTGCCAGCAGTGAAAAACTAGCGGGGATAGAACACCGGGGAGCTGTTTTT.

This clone appeared a single time. The gene calls are TRBV29-1 and TRBJ1-5; the D is unclear. The CDR3 loop spans 12 amino acids. Germline CDR1 and CDR2: SQVTM and ANQGSEA. The V and J ends lost 7 bases and 4 bases respectively, with 11 bases between them. The CDR3 DNA is TGCAGCGGGCGGAATCAAAATCAGCCCCAGCATTTT. Its protein is CSGRNQNQPQHF.

The CDR3 coding sequence is TGTGCCAGCAGCTGTACCGGGACAGGCTGTTACGAGCAGTACTTC. Protein: CASSCTGTGCYEQYF. J is TRBJ2-7 and V is TRBV12-1; TRBD1 reflects the table's D call only, with no check against the DNA. TRBV12-1 is shown as a pseudogene. The CDR3 length is 15 residues.

The chain employs TRBV27 and TRBJ2-7; TRBD2 is a possible D gene (6 bases). Per germline, CDR1 MNHEY and CDR2 SMNVEV (reference sequence). The CDR3 is made up of 19 amino acids. Trimming cost V 4 bases and J 0 bases, with 25 bases left between them. CDR3 region: CASSSIGPILGGDSYEQYF. For the CDR3, the DNA is TGTGCCAGCAGTTCCATCGGACCCATCTTGGGGGGAGACTCCTACGAGCAGTACTTC.

The chain has TRBV25-1 and TRBJ1-2; the match to TRBD1 covers 10 bases. The ends lost 5 bases at V and 6 bases at J; junction bases unmatched: 6. Germline CDR1 MGHDK, CDR2 SYGVNS. The length of the CDR3 is 14 residues. This chain's CDR3 is CASSRVGQGNGYTF. In nucleotides, the CDR3 is TGTGCCAGCAGTCGAGTGGGACAGGGGAATGGCTACACCTTC.

The chain employs TRBV4-1 and TRBJ2-5; no definite D call. Trimming removed 3 bases from V and 1 base from J, with 9 bases in between. The CDR3 is 14 residues long. The V gene's germline CDR1 is MGHRA and CDR2 YSYEKL. This chain's CDR3 is CASSHGGFQETQYF. CDR3 sequence (DNA): TGCGCCAGCAGCCACGGCGGTTTCCAAGAGACCCAGTACTTC.

This clone turned up a few times. The chain recombines TRBV4-1 with TRBJ2-7; 8 nucleotides align to TRBD2. The CDR3 totals 14 residues. Germline loops: CDR1 MGHRA, CDR2 YSYEKL. V lost 4 bases, J lost 2 bases, and 4 bases stayed unmatched. CDR3 nucleotide sequence: TGCGCCAGCAGCCTCGCGGGGGGCGCCTACGAGCAGTACTTC. As protein: CASSLAGGAYEQYF.

V gene TRBV6-4 combines with J gene TRBJ2-3, with 15 nucleotides matching TRBD2. The CDR3 is 17 residues long. CDR1 and CDR2 from the germline V gene are MRHNA and SNTAGT. The V segment lost 8 bases and the J segment 8 bases; nucleotides outside the gene matches: 14. This CDR3 reads CASGLRTSGGAGGTQYF. For the CDR3, the DNA is TGTGCCAGCGGCCTTAGGACTAGCGGGGGGGCCGGGGGTACGCAGTATTTT.

The chain's CDR3 is CASSIGQFYQPQHF. The DNA for the CDR3 is TGTGCCAGTAGTATCGGACAGTTTTATCAGCCCCAGCATTTT. This sequence joins TRBV19 and TRBJ1-5, with D possibly matching TRBD1 (6 bases). CDR1 is LNHDA and CDR2 is SQIVND in the germline V gene (reference sequence). CDR3 size: 14 residues. Trimming pared 3 bases from V and 5 bases from J, leaving 11 bases between.

The chain combines TRBV2 with TRBJ2-1; 9 bases line up with TRBD1. The V and J ends lost 7 bases and 4 bases, in that order; junction bases with no gene match: 5. CDR3 length: 14 amino acids. Germline V gives CDR1 SNHLY, CDR2 FYNNEI. CDR3 residues: CASTGTGTYNEQFF. CDR3 sequence (DNA): TGTGCCAGCACTGGGACAGGGACTTACAATGAGCAGTTCTTC.

This chain links TRBV11-2 with TRBJ2-2; 11 nucleotides align to TRBD2. V dropped 5 bases and J dropped 3; count of bases not matched to a gene: 8. The germline gives CDR1 SGHAT, CDR2 FQNNGV. This CDR3 spans 17 amino acids. CDR3 region: CASSERLAGTHTGELFF. The CDR3, as DNA: TGTGCCAGCAGCGAACGACTAGCGGGGACCCACACCGGGGAGCTGTTTTTT.

This chain joins TRBV5-1 and TRBJ2-2, with a possible D match to TRBD2 (6 bases). The length of the CDR3 is 14 residues. The V gene lost 5 bases and the J gene lost 1 base, with 9 bases spanning the gap. Germline values: CDR1 SGHRS, CDR2 YFSETQ. CDR3 protein: CASRGGRNTGELFF. The CDR3 region has the DNA TGCGCCAGCAGGGGGGGTAGGAACACCGGGGAGCTGTTTTTT. The full variable domain, completed using reference TRBV5-1 and TRBJ2-2, is KAGVTQTPRYLIKTRGQQVTLSCSPISGHRSVSWYQQTPGQGLQFLFEYFSETQRNKGNFPGRFSGRQFSNSRSEMNVSTLELGDSALYLCASRGGRNTGELFFGEGSRLTVL.

V gene TRBV6-6 combines with J gene TRBJ1-5; D may be TRBD1 (5 bases). Trimming stripped 6 bases from V and 2 bases from J, with 14 bases between. CDR3 length: 15 residues. CDR1 and CDR2 (germline): MNHNY, SVGAGI (reference sequence). In DNA form, the CDR3 reads TGTGCCAGCAGAGAGACAGATACGGGCAATCAGCCCCAGCATTTT. Amino acids: CASRETDTGNQPQHF.

The chain links TRBV19 to TRBJ2-2; 7 nucleotides align to TRBD2. From germline, CDR1 is LNHDA and CDR2 SQIVND (reference sequence). V dropped 6 bases and J dropped 1; count of bases not matched to a gene: 5. The CDR3 is 15 amino acids. The CDR3 spells CASSRGDRNTGELFF. The CDR3 nucleotides are TGTGCCAGTAGCCGGGGGGATCGGAACACCGGGGAGCTGTTTTTT.

The CDR3 spells CASSRSGGGEQFF. CDR3 bases: TGTGCCAGCAGCCGTTCAGGGGGTGGTGAGCAGTTCTTC. J is TRBJ2-1 and V is TRBV5-4; 7 bases agree with TRBD1. CDR1 is SGHNT and CDR2 is YYREEE in the germline V gene (reference sequence). Germline trimming cut 4 bases from V and 9 bases from J; bases unmatched to any gene: 7. This CDR3 comprises 13 residues.

The chain links TRBV15 to TRBJ2-4; D gene ambiguous. Per germline, CDR1 LNHNV and CDR2 YYDKDF (reference sequence). CDR3 size: 14 residues. V dropped 0 bases and J dropped 7 bases, with 10 bases sitting between them. The CDR3 DNA reads TGTGCCACCAGCAGAGATCTGGCCGATAACATTCAGTACTTC. Translating it yields CATSRDLADNIQYF.

The gene calls are TRBV2 and TRBJ2-3; the match to TRBD1 covers 8 bases. After removal of 3 bases from V and 5 bases from J, the junction contained 4 bases not matched to a gene. CDR3 size: 14 residues. The germline gives CDR1 SNHLY, CDR2 FYNNEI. The CDR3 DNA reads as TGTGCCAGCAGTGACAGGGGGCGGGAAGATACGCAGTATTTT. Translation: CASSDRGREDTQYF.

This chain links TRBV10-1 with TRBJ2-6; D ambiguous. The length of the CDR3 is 17 residues. Trimming took off 5 bases at V and 0 bases at J, with 14 bases between the two ends. Per the germline V gene, CDR1 is WNHNN and CDR2 is SYGVQD (reference sequence). The CDR3: CASSHNEQYSGANVLTF. DNA for the CDR3: TGCGCCAGCAGTCATAACGAGCAATACTCTGGGGCCAACGTCCTGACTTTC.